The 28 T cell receptor beta chains below all came from one sample that was sequenced in a study of glioma-infiltrating T cells. Amplification of TCR alpha and beta CDR3 regions from RNA used iRepertoire nested multiplex PCR. TCRdb re-called the multiplex PCR reads with MiXCR, one entry per CDR3 protein. The sample includes approximately 120,000 distinct CDR3 sequences, 25% to 30% of them seen just once. Input material: glioma tissue, nonneoplastic brain tissue, or PBMCs (not recorded which). The receptors originated from a human donor with low-grade glioma or glioblastoma, undergoing nonglioma brain surgery, or in good health (not recorded which).

This clonotype showed up many times. V usage is TRBV6-4 and J usage is TRBJ2-5; tentative D call: TRBD2 (6 bases). The V gene's germline CDR1 is MRHNA and CDR2 SNTAGT. V lost 4 bases to trimming and J lost 9 bases, with 15 bases between them. CDR3 length: 13 residues. The CDR3 coding sequence is TGTGCCAGCAGTGGGCAGCCCGGGGAGGCCCAGTACTTC. Amino acids: CASSGQPGEAQYF.

This CDR3 reads CASSAGFSYEQYF. CDR3 DNA: TGTGCCAGCAGCGCCGGCTTCTCCTACGAGCAGTACTTC. V gene TRBV9 combines with J gene TRBJ2-7, with D hard to call. This CDR3 is 13 amino acids long. Trimming removed 3 bases from V and 0 bases from J, with 7 bases in between. Germline V gene data show CDR1 as SGDLS and CDR2 as YYNGEE.

Concerning this clonotype itself: This may be a read error, as it is one base from a much larger clone. This chain joins TRBV4-1 and TRBJ1-5; D is undetermined. Germline CDR1 and CDR2: MGHRA and YSYEKL. The length of the CDR3 is 15 residues. The CDR3 bases are TGCGCCAGCAGCCGCCTAGACGGCAGCAATCGGCCCCAGCATTTT. Its translation is CASSRLDGSNRPQHF.

This clonotype was observed a few times. One end of the junction is discordant with germline, which a read error may explain. The chain carries TRBV7-2 and TRBJ2-3; D might be TRBD1 or TRBD2, each matching 5 bases. The CDR3 loop spans 15 amino acids. Germline loops: CDR1 SGHTA, CDR2 FQGNSA. DNA for the CDR3: TGTGCCGGCAGCTTAATGGGGACGCAGACAGATACGCAGTATTTT. Protein sequence: CAGSLMGTQTDTQYF.

This clonotype has at least ten counts. This chain connects TRBV6-2 or TRBV6-3 to TRBJ1-1; TRBD1 matches 7 bases. With V trimmed by 4 bases and J by 11 bases, 4 bases remained unmatched. Germline V CDR1 and CDR2: MNHEY, SVGEGT. The CDR3 contains 11 residues. CDR3 residues: CASSSRQGAFF. CDR3 nucleotide sequence: TGTGCCAGCAGTTCGCGACAGGGTGCTTTCTTT.

This clonotype occurred many times. The chain recombines TRBV11-2 with TRBJ1-2, with D perhaps matching TRBD1 (5 bases). Germline V gene lookup returns CDR1 SGHAT and CDR2 FQNNGV. With 0 bases removed from V and 4 bases from J, the gap between germline ends came to 6 bases. This CDR3 region has 13 residues. CDR3 in amino acids: CASSLDRAYGYTF. As DNA, the CDR3 is TGTGCCAGCAGCTTAGACAGGGCCTATGGCTACACCTTC. The variable domain in full, completed from reference TRBV11-2 and TRBJ1-2, reads EAGVAQSPRYKIIEKRQSVAFWCNPISGHATLYWYQQILGQGPKLLIQFQNNGVVDDSQLPKDRFSAERLKGVDSTLKIQPAKLEDSAVYLCASSLDRAYGYTFGSGTRLTVV.

This clonotype occurred many times. The chain joins TRBV18 to TRBJ1-5, with 10 bases that match TRBD1. J lost 5 bases, V lost 3 bases, and 10 bases had no gene match. The CDR3 is 17 amino acids. Germline loops: CDR1 KGHSH, CDR2 LQKENI. CDR3 residues: CASSPPGQGVFHQPQHF. CDR3 in DNA: TGTGCCAGCTCACCTCCCGGACAGGGGGTATTTCATCAGCCCCAGCATTTT.

This clonotype has at least ten counts. V and J are TRBV29-1 and TRBJ2-3, with D perhaps TRBD1 (6 bases). Germline values: CDR1 SQVTM, CDR2 ANQGSEA. This CDR3 comprises 12 residues. V was pared by 5 bases and J by 11 bases, with 17 bases between. CDR3 nucleotide sequence: TGCAGCGTTCTGAAGGGCCAGGGGTTGCAGTATTTT. Translating it yields CSVLKGQGLQYF.

This clonotype was seen more than once but under ten times. One end of the junction is discordant with germline, which a read error may explain. The chain uses TRBV6-2 or TRBV6-3 and TRBJ2-1; TRBD1 agrees at 7 bases. The length of the CDR3 is 13 residues. Germline assignment: CDR1 MNHEY and CDR2 SVGEGT. The CDR3 nucleotides are TGTTCCAGTGCAGGGGGAGCGTTTAATGAGCAGTTCTTC. This gives the protein CSSAGGAFNEQFF.

Regarding this clonotype: A much larger clone is a single base away; this may be a read error. This chain links TRBV7-9 with TRBJ2-1, with 11 bases that match TRBD2. CDR3 length equals 18 residues. CDR1 is SEHNR, CDR2 FQNEAQ, per germline (reference sequence). The CDR3 sequence is CASSLGPPGLAAYNKQFF. CDR3 sequence (DNA): TGTGCCAGCAGCTTAGGGCCTCCGGGACTAGCGGCCTACAATAAGCAGTTCTTC. The full variable domain, in which reference TRBV7-9 and TRBJ2-1 provide the parts outside the CDR3, is DTGVSQNPRHKITKRGQNVTFRCDPISEHNRLYWYRQTLGQGPEFLTYFQNEAQLEKSRLLSDRFSAERPKGSFSTLEIQRTEQGDSAMYLCASSLGPPGLAAYNKQFFGPGTRLTVL.

The chain has TRBV12-3 or TRBV12-4 and TRBJ1-5; no clear D gene. This CDR3 contains 13 residues. V lost 6 bases to trimming and J lost 7 bases, with 13 bases between them. The CDR3 coding sequence is TGTGCCAGCAGGGCCGCAGGAAAGCAGCCCCAGCATTTT. This gives the protein CASRAAGKQPQHF.

This clonotype was counted at least ten times. The genes are TRBV2 and TRBJ1-6; D may be TRBD1 (5 bases). Germline V gives CDR1 SNHLY, CDR2 FYNNEI. The CDR3 has 13 residues. V dropped 3 bases and J dropped 10 bases, with 10 bases sitting between them. CDR3 sequence (DNA): TGTGCCAGCAGTGACAGGGAGAACTCACCCCTCCACTTT. Protein product: CASSDRENSPLHF.

The rearrangement uses TRBV20-1 and TRBJ2-7; tentative D call: TRBD1 (6 bases). The V and J ends lost 3 bases and 1 base respectively, with 10 bases between them. Germline CDR1 reads DFQATT; CDR2 reads SNEGSKA (reference sequence). The CDR3 is made up of 13 amino acids. The CDR3 bases are TGCAGTGCTAGGCGGACAGTTTCCTACGAGCAGTACTTC. Residues: CSARRTVSYEQYF.

A word on this clonotype: A read error may account for a junction end that differs from germline. V usage is TRBV4-3 and J usage is TRBJ1-6, with 11 nucleotides matching TRBD1. The CDR3 is made up of 19 amino acids. Germline V gene sequence: CDR1 LGHNA, CDR2 YSLEER. The CDR3 region has the DNA TGCGCTAGCAGCCAAAGATGGACCCGGACAGGGGGCTCTAATTCAACCCTCCACTTT. It yields the protein CASSQRWTRTGGSNSTLHF.

This clonotype was seen ten or more times. J is TRBJ1-5 and V is TRBV6-4; perhaps TRBD1 as D (6 bases). CDR1 is MRHNA and CDR2 is SNTAGT in the germline V gene. Trimming stripped 5 bases from V and 2 bases from J, with 10 bases between. This CDR3 comprises 14 residues. CDR3 DNA sequence: TGTGCCAGCAGTCCCGAGGGGGGCAATCAGCCCCAGCATTTT. Encoded protein: CASSPEGGNQPQHF.

This clonotype was observed many times. V gene TRBV20-1 combines with J gene TRBJ2-7, with 7 bases matching TRBD2. Looked up from germline, CDR1 is DFQATT and CDR2 is SNEGSKA (reference sequence). This CDR3 contains 13 residues. Here the CDR3 DNA reads TGCAGCCCCGGGGGGAGAACATCGCCAGGGCAGTACTTC. It yields the protein CSPGGRTSPGQYF.

This clonotype was seen ten or more times. The V gene is TRBV3-1, the J gene TRBJ2-1; D is undetermined. V was trimmed by 4 bases and J by 7 bases, leaving 8 bases between them. Germline CDR1 LGHDT, CDR2 YNNKEL (reference sequence). CDR3 length equals 12 residues. The CDR3 DNA follows: TGTGCCAGCAGCCTGCTGCGGAATGAGCAGTTCTTC. Its translation: CASSLLRNEQFF.

This clonotype has more than one count but fewer than ten. One end of the junction varies from germline; a read error may be responsible. The chain employs TRBV3-1 and TRBJ1-2, with D uncertain. The CDR3 sequence is 14 residues long. CDR1 LGHDT and CDR2 YNNKEL come from the germline V gene (reference sequence). CDR3: CAGSPLGSDYGYTF. DNA of the CDR3: TGTGCCGGCAGCCCTCTTGGGAGCGACTATGGCTACACCTTC.

CDR3 region: CASSYTRTGGTEQYF. The CDR3, as DNA: TGTGCCAGCAGTTACACAAGGACAGGGGGCACTGAGCAGTACTTC. The rearrangement joins TRBV6-9 to TRBJ2-1, with TRBD1 matching 11 bases. The end of the DNA is better explained by TRBJ2-7, so the J call may be wrong. This CDR3 has 15 amino acids. Germline V gene sequence: CDR1 MNHGY, CDR2 SVAAGI.

This clonotype occurred a few times. One base away lies a much larger clone, so this may be a sequencing read error. V usage is TRBV11-2 and J usage is TRBJ2-7; a weak D match, TRBD1 (5 bases). V was pared by 5 bases and J by 5 bases, with 16 bases between. The CDR3 runs to 14 residues. Germline values: CDR1 SGHAT, CDR2 FQNNGV. CDR3 protein: CASSPQGRRHEQYF. In DNA form, the CDR3 reads TGTGCCAGCAGCCCCCAGGGTCGGCGACACGAGCAGTACTTC.

This clonotype was counted many times. The V call is TRBV28, the J call TRBJ1-1, with no clear D. CDR1 and CDR2 (germline): MDHEN, SYDVKM. Trimming stripped 3 bases from V and 0 bases from J, with 17 bases between. This CDR3 has 17 residues. This CDR3 reads CASSFLFGGRMNTEAFF. The CDR3 DNA sequence: TGTGCCAGCAGTTTTCTGTTTGGCGGACGGATGAACACTGAAGCTTTCTTT.

Comments on this clonotype: One base away lies a much larger clone, so this may be a sequencing read error. CDR3 DNA: TGTGCCAGCAGCCGTGATAATTCAACCCTCCACTTT. This codes for CASSRDNSTLHF. The chain joins TRBV3-1 to TRBJ1-6; D gene unclear. Germline lookup yields CDR1 LGHDT and CDR2 YNNKEL (reference sequence). The CDR3 length is 12 residues.

This clonotype was counted at least ten times. The V call is TRBV7-2, the J call TRBJ1-2; D is unclear. Germline V gene data show CDR1 as SGHTA and CDR2 as FQGNSA. The CDR3 runs 14 residues. The ends were cut back, 0 bases at V and 0 bases at J, with 5 bases in the middle. The chain's CDR3 is CASSLARANYGYTF. The CDR3 DNA reads as TGTGCCAGCAGCTTAGCGCGGGCTAACTATGGCTACACCTTC.

Concerning this clonotype itself: An end of the junction differs from the germline gene, which may be a read error. This chain uses TRBV6-1 with TRBJ2-7; D might be TRBD1 or TRBD2, each matching 5 bases. Germline V lookup: CDR1 MNHNS, CDR2 SASEGT. The CDR3 loop spans 17 amino acids. The CDR3 region has the DNA TGCGCCAGCAGCCCAGTTTTCCGGGACGGAGGCCCTAACGAGCAGTACTTC. Residues: CASSPVFRDGGPNEQYF.

This clonotype was seen only a few times. The rearrangement links TRBV7-3 to TRBJ2-1; possibly TRBD1 or TRBD2 for D (5 bases each). The germline V gene encodes CDR1 SGHTA and CDR2 FQGTGA. The CDR3 is 19 amino acids. Deletions cut 3 bases from V and 0 bases from J, with 21 bases between. The CDR3 DNA reads TGTGCCAGCAGCTTTAAACAGCCATCCGAGGGGAGCTCCTACAATGAGCAGTTCTTC. Protein product: CASSFKQPSEGSSYNEQFF.

The table lists this clonotype with many counts. The chain links TRBV6-2 or TRBV6-3 to TRBJ2-5, with D perhaps TRBD1 or TRBD2 (5 bases each). The germline CDR1 and CDR2 sequences are MNHEY and SVGEGT. Trimming cost V 5 bases and J 1 base, with 17 bases left between them. This CDR3 region has 16 residues. CDR3 DNA: TGTGCCAGCAGTAAACGCAGCTCTGGGGGCCAAGAGACCCAGTACTTC. Amino acids: CASSKRSSGGQETQYF.

This clonotype has at least ten counts. The chain combines TRBV6-1 with TRBJ1-1; D possibly corresponds to TRBD1 (6 bases). This CDR3 spans 14 amino acids. V was pared by 0 bases and J by 4 bases, with 9 bases between. Germline CDR1 MNHNS, CDR2 SASEGT. CDR3 nucleotide sequence: TGTGCCAGCAGTGAAGCTGGCAGGGGCACTGAAGCTTTCTTT. Protein: CASSEAGRGTEAFF.

This clonotype has a handful of counts. J is TRBJ2-1 and V is TRBV14; the match to TRBD2 covers 8 bases. Trimming cost V 4 bases and J 7 bases; bases outside gene matches: 6. The V gene's germline CDR1 is SGHDN and CDR2 FVKESK. This CDR3 is 14 amino acids long. The CDR3 here is CASSPRGGGNEQFF. CDR3 nucleotides: TGTGCCAGCAGCCCTAGAGGCGGGGGGAATGAGCAGTTCTTC. The entire variable domain, with the rest obtained from reference TRBV14 and TRBJ2-1, is as follows: EAGVTQFPSHSVIEKGQTVTLRCDPISGHDNLYWYRRVMGKEIKFLLHFVKESKQDESGMPNNRFLAERTGGTYSTLKVQPAELEDSGVYFCASSPRGGGNEQFFGPGTRLTVL.